The table lists the clone carrying this T cell receptor (beta chain) with a few counts. The antigen remains unidentified. Whenever a sample was processed, at least 6 million PBMCs were isolated. CDR1 and CDR2 (germline): SGDLS, YYNGEE. V gave up 0 bases and J gave up 0 bases, with 10 bases separating them. This CDR3 contains 16 residues. Combining a sample-barcoded 5' primer with a J-beta primer mix, a second PCR ran for 7 to 11 cycles. A tag from a template-switch adaptor with 12 random nucleotides marked each cDNA molecule. TCRdb ran MiXCR on the 5' RACE reads and lists one entry per CDR3 protein. This sample has about 1 million distinct CDR3 sequences, with 45% found just once. The data are from a study of blood T cells in healthy people across ages. Study-level findings and limits: Per million T cells, TCR beta diversity dropped about linearly as age rose.

V usage is TRBV9 and J usage is TRBJ2-4; D is perhaps TRBD1 or TRBD2 (6 bases each). Sequencing input: blood. The receptor was isolated from a woman aged 55-70 years in good health. The CDR3: CASSVGGGLAKNIQYF. The CDR3 DNA follows: TGTGCCAGCAGCGTAGGAGGGGGACTAGCCAAAAACATTCAGTACTTC.